Below are 29 T cell receptor beta chains sequenced from a single sample in a study of cytomegalovirus exposure and HLA in healthy donors. PCR involved 60 Vbeta and 13 Jbeta primers. Data came from immunoSEQ multiplex PCR; TCRdb stores just in-frame clones and leaves some out. The sample includes fewer than 200,000 clones, about 90% seen only once; the top ten take about 0.23%. Source material: PBMCs. All receptors come from a girl less than two years old in good health and CMV-seronegative.

V and J are TRBV7-2 and TRBJ2-7; no definite D call. There are 15 residues in the CDR3. V was clipped by 5 bases and J by 5 bases, with 19 bases between them. Germline V lookup: CDR1 SGHTA, CDR2 FQGNSA. CDR3 residues: CASSPQTLHTHEQYF. As DNA, the CDR3 is TGTGCCAGCAGCCCCCAGACTCTACACACCCACGAGCAGTACTTC.

J is TRBJ2-7 and V is TRBV27; 8 bases fit TRBD1. Germline trimming cut 3 bases from V and 4 bases from J; bases unmatched to any gene: 8. The CDR3 contains 15 residues. In germline, CDR1 is MNHEY, CDR2 SMNVEV (reference sequence). The CDR3 sequence: CASSFQAGGPYEQYF. The CDR3 DNA reads as TGTGCCAGCAGTTTTCAGGCAGGGGGCCCGTACGAGCAGTACTTC.

The chain carries TRBV5-1 and TRBJ2-1, with D possibly matching TRBD2 (7 bases). V was clipped by 5 bases and J by 2 bases, with 20 bases between them. CDR1 SGHRS and CDR2 YFSETQ come from the germline V gene. CDR3 length equals 17 residues. CDR3 amino acids: CASSEWGATSPYNEQFF. For the CDR3, the DNA is TGCGCCAGCAGTGAGTGGGGGGCGACTAGCCCCTACAATGAGCAGTTCTTC.

V is TRBV6-1 and J is TRBJ2-7; a possible D gene is TRBD2 (5 bases). Between the trimmed V and J ends, which lost 7 bases and 4 bases, there was a span of 14 bases. The CDR3 extends over 13 amino acids. Germline V gives CDR1 MNHNS, CDR2 SASEGT. The CDR3 here is CASTGDQLYEQYF. DNA of the CDR3: TGTGCCAGCACCGGGGATCAGCTATACGAGCAGTACTTC.

The chain joins TRBV27 to TRBJ1-5; tentative D call: TRBD1 (5 bases). V lost 6 bases to trimming and J lost 9 bases, with 15 bases between them. The CDR3 has 13 residues. Germline V CDR1 and CDR2: MNHEY, SMNVEV (reference sequence). CDR3 nucleotides: TGTGCCAGCAGCCCCGTGGGACTGGCGCCCCAGCATTTT. Its translation is CASSPVGLAPQHF.

The CDR3 sequence: CASSQSGRGYSSYNEQFF. The CDR3 region has the DNA TGCGCCAGCAGTCAATCGGGCAGGGGATACTCCTCCTACAATGAGCAGTTCTTC. The rearrangement joins TRBV23-1 to TRBJ2-1; D possibly corresponds to TRBD1 (6 bases). TRBV23-1 falls under the ORF class, with uncertain function. The CDR3 totals 18 residues. Trimming took off 0 bases at V and 0 bases at J, with 15 bases between the two ends.

V is TRBV7-2 and J is TRBJ2-3; 9 positions agree with TRBD2. CDR1 is SGHTA, CDR2 FQGNSA, per germline. This CDR3 comprises 15 residues. The J segment lost 1 base and the V segment lost 5 bases, leaving 4 bases of the junction unmatched. The CDR3 is CASSPVAGGTDTQYF. The CDR3 DNA sequence: TGTGCCAGCAGCCCTGTAGCGGGGGGCACAGATACGCAGTATTTT.

The chain employs TRBV5-1 and TRBJ2-3; a weak D match, TRBD1 (6 bases). The CDR3 loop spans 14 amino acids. The ends were cut back, 5 bases at V and 2 bases at J, with 12 bases in the middle. From germline, CDR1 is SGHRS and CDR2 YFSETQ. This CDR3 is CASSPGDPTDTQYF. CDR3 nucleotides: TGCGCCAGCAGTCCAGGGGACCCCACAGATACGCAGTATTTT.

The chain carries TRBV2 and TRBJ2-1; 8 bases map to TRBD1. V lost 6 bases and J lost 9; bases outside the gene matches: 10. CDR1 and CDR2 from the germline V gene are SNHLY and FYNNEI. This CDR3 is built from 14 residues. DNA of the CDR3: TGTGCCAGCAGGGAGGACAGGGCGGTGGGTGAGCAGTTCTTC. This sequence encodes CASREDRAVGEQFF.

V usage is TRBV2 and J usage is TRBJ1-1; the D gene is possibly TRBD1 (5 bases). The germline CDR1 and CDR2 sequences are SNHLY and FYNNEI. The V end lost 3 bases, the J end lost 1 base, and 6 bases lay between the germline ends. This CDR3 is 13 amino acids long. DNA for the CDR3: TGTGCCAGCAGTGACAGGGAGAACACTGAAGCTTTCTTT. Protein product: CASSDRENTEAFF.

J is TRBJ2-1 and V is TRBV27; 11 bases are a match to TRBD1. This CDR3 comprises 15 residues. CDR1 is MNHEY, CDR2 SMNVEV, per germline (reference sequence). Trimming cost V 3 bases and J 6 bases; bases outside gene matches: 4. The CDR3 is CASSFLGTGGNEQFF. The DNA of the CDR3 is TGTGCCAGCAGTTTCCTCGGGACAGGGGGCAATGAGCAGTTCTTC.

In DNA, the CDR3 is TGTGCCAGCAGCTGGAGGGCGCAAGAGACCCAGTACTTC. The encoded protein is CASSWRAQETQYF. The chain has TRBV5-4 and TRBJ2-5, with a possible D match to TRBD2 (6 bases). Germline V gene lookup returns CDR1 SGHNT and CDR2 YYREEE (reference sequence). The CDR3 length is 13 residues. V was trimmed by 3 bases and J by 2 bases, leaving 8 bases between them.

CDR3 nucleotides: TGCGCCAGCAGCGACAGGGTACGGTACGAGCAGTACTTC. This translates into CASSDRVRYEQYF. The rearrangement uses TRBV4-1 and TRBJ2-7; 7 nucleotides line up with TRBD1. Unmatched junction bases numbered 5, after V lost 5 bases and J lost 4 bases. CDR3 length equals 13 residues. CDR1 and CDR2 from the germline V gene are MGHRA and YSYEKL.

V is TRBV10-3 and J is TRBJ2-7; tentative D call: TRBD2 (5 bases). The CDR3 is 11 amino acids. Germline V gives CDR1 ENHRY, CDR2 SYGVKD. The V gene lost 6 bases and the J gene lost 7 bases, with 10 bases spanning the gap. The CDR3 protein is CAISAGSEQYF. DNA for the CDR3: TGTGCCATCAGCGCGGGCTCTGAGCAGTACTTC.

This clone has only a few counts. The V gene is TRBV18, the J gene TRBJ1-2; 8 bases map to TRBD1. Germline values: CDR1 KGHSH, CDR2 LQKENI. The CDR3 spans 14 residues. J was trimmed by 6 bases and V by 2 bases; bases with no gene match: 5. The CDR3 loop reads CASSPGPDRDGYTF. CDR3 coding DNA: TGTGCCAGCTCACCAGGCCCGGACAGGGATGGCTACACCTTC.

This rearrangement joins TRBV29-1 to TRBJ2-1, with 7 positions matching TRBD2. Trimming cost V 8 bases and J 9 bases; bases outside gene matches: 13. The CDR3 covers 13 residues. CDR1 and CDR2 (germline): SQVTM, ANQGSEA. The CDR3 region is CSLSRDYYGEQFF. CDR3 bases: TGCAGCCTTTCCCGGGACTATTATGGTGAGCAGTTCTTC.

The chain combines TRBV27 with TRBJ2-7; TRBD2 matches at 10 bases. The CDR3 is made up of 16 amino acids. The junction had 11 bases not matched to a gene; V was cut back by 2 bases and J by 7 bases. Germline CDR1 is MNHEY and CDR2 is SMNVEV (reference sequence). The CDR3 reads CASSLKPSGRAKEQYF. DNA of the CDR3: TGTGCCAGCAGTTTAAAACCCAGCGGGAGGGCCAAAGAGCAGTACTTC.

This clone was picked up one time. The chain carries TRBV6-1 and TRBJ2-7; 10 nucleotides line up with TRBD1. Losses at the gene ends were 6 bases for V and 5 bases for J; bases not matched to a gene: 7. The germline CDR1 and CDR2 sequences are MNHNS and SASEGT. This CDR3 is built from 14 residues. The CDR3 DNA sequence: TGTGCCAGCAGCCCGGGACAGGGGAGCGACGAGCAGTACTTC. It codes for CASSPGQGSDEQYF.

The rearrangement links TRBV6-1 to TRBJ2-4, with TRBD1 identical over 7 bases. CDR3 length equals 15 residues. Germline loops: CDR1 MNHNS, CDR2 SASEGT. Germline trimming cut 10 bases from V and 3 bases from J; bases unmatched to any gene: 12. The CDR3 is CATENRGRLKNIQYF. CDR3 in DNA: TGTGCCACCGAGAACAGGGGCCGCCTCAAAAACATTCAGTACTTC.

The V call is TRBV4-3, the J call TRBJ2-1; D gene uncertain. Trimming left V 1 base short and J 0 bases short, with 10 bases between. Germline V lookup: CDR1 LGHNA, CDR2 YSLEER. The CDR3 sequence is 16 residues long. CDR3 sequence: CASSQGGSSSYNEQFF. The CDR3 region has the DNA TGCGCCAGCAGCCAAGGAGGATCAAGCTCCTACAATGAGCAGTTCTTC.

This clone was counted between two and nine times. The chain employs TRBV20-1 and TRBJ2-3; 7 positions match TRBD1. The V and J ends lost 8 bases and 1 base, in that order; junction bases with no gene match: 0. The CDR3 runs 11 residues. The germline V gene has CDR1 DFQATT and CDR2 SNEGSKA (reference sequence). In nucleotides, the CDR3 is TGCAGTACAGGGGGCACAGATACGCAGTATTTT. This codes for CSTGGTDTQYF.

The CDR3 DNA follows: TGTGCCATCAGCCCTGACAGGGATCAGCCCCAGCATTTT. Translating gives CAISPDRDQPQHF. The gene calls are TRBV10-3 and TRBJ1-5, with TRBD1 matching 7 bases. Germline CDR1 reads ENHRY; CDR2 reads SYGVKD. The V gene end was trimmed by 6 bases and the J gene end by 5 bases; junction bases not matched to a gene: 4. This CDR3 has 13 amino acids.

The V and J genes are TRBV7-7 and TRBJ2-5; D unclear. CDR3 length: 15 amino acids. The V and J ends lost 3 bases and 4 bases respectively, with 15 bases between them. Germline CDR1 is SSHAT and CDR2 is FNYEAQ (reference sequence). The CDR3 loop reads CASSFLDGPRETQYF. CDR3 coding DNA: TGTGCCAGCAGCTTTCTTGATGGCCCTCGAGAGACCCAGTACTTC.

The chain carries TRBV6-1 and TRBJ2-5; 10 bases line up with TRBD2. The ends lost 0 bases at V and 5 bases at J; junction bases unmatched: 12. CDR1 and CDR2 from the germline V gene are MNHNS and SASEGT. The CDR3 is 18 residues long. The CDR3 DNA is TGTGCCAGCAGTGAAGCCGCTTGGGGAGCGGGGGGGCACGAGACCCAGTACTTC. Encoded protein: CASSEAAWGAGGHETQYF.

The V call is TRBV18, the J call TRBJ1-2; D remains unclear. V was pared by 1 base and J by 7 bases, with 16 bases between. The CDR3 is made up of 15 amino acids. Per germline, CDR1 KGHSH and CDR2 LQKENI. The CDR3 DNA reads TGTGCCAGCTCACCACTGAACGCCGGAGCTAGTGGCTACACCTTC. This codes for CASSPLNAGASGYTF.

This clone has a single count. The V and J genes are TRBV6-6 and TRBJ2-5; 10 bases align to TRBD2. The length of the CDR3 is 15 residues. CDR1 and CDR2 from the germline V gene are MNHNY and SVGAGI (reference sequence). V lost 7 bases, J lost 5 bases, and 10 bases stayed unmatched. CDR3 DNA: TGTGCCAGCACCCAAAGCGGGGGGGCGGGGGAGACCCAGTACTTC. It encodes CASTQSGGAGETQYF.

V is TRBV5-4 and J is TRBJ2-1, with D possibly TRBD1 on 6 matching bases. CDR1 is SGHNT, CDR2 YYREEE, per germline (reference sequence). The CDR3 consists of 12 residues. Trimming shortened V by 0 bases and J by 13 bases, and 11 bases separated the two germline ends. This CDR3 reads CASSLGGGDQFF. Here the CDR3 DNA reads TGTGCCAGCAGCTTGGGAGGGGGAGACCAGTTCTTC.

This clone appeared once. The chain couples TRBV5-4 to TRBJ1-4, with TRBD1 matching over 7 bases. The trim removed 3 bases at V and 3 bases at J, leaving 5 bases unmatched. The CDR3 runs to 15 residues. Germline V lookup: CDR1 SGHNT, CDR2 YYREEE (reference sequence). The CDR3 here is CASSSSGQPNEKLFF. The CDR3 region has the DNA TGTGCCAGCAGCTCTTCGGGACAGCCTAATGAAAAACTGTTTTTT.

DNA for the CDR3: TGTGCCAGCAGCTTATACCGACTAGCACTGGGAGAGACCCAGTACTTC. This codes for CASSLYRLALGETQYF. The chain carries TRBV11-2 and TRBJ2-5; 7 bases are a match to TRBD2. CDR3 size: 16 residues. Germline CDR1 SGHAT, CDR2 FQNNGV. Trimming cost V 2 bases and J 4 bases; bases outside gene matches: 10.